The following is a T cell receptor (beta chain) sequence with its context. What it binds is not known. Data came from immunoSEQ multiplex PCR; TCRdb stores just in-frame clones and leaves some out. The sample carries about 92,000 clones, 75% to 95% recorded once. Trimming took 3 bases from V and 2 from J, leaving 2 bases between them. This CDR3 has 11 amino acids. Germline CDR1 and CDR2: KGHSH and LQKENI. This specimen belongs to a study of graft-versus-host responses after intestinal transplantation. This chain uses TRBV18 with TRBJ2-7; D is unresolved. This specimen consisted of unstimulated CD8+ T cells sorted from spleen or lymph node cells, obtained before intestinal transplant. The clonotype comes from a human donor who received an intestinal transplant. CDR3 in amino acids: CASSPPYEQYF. In nucleotides, the CDR3 is TGTGCCAGCTCACCGCCCTACGAGCAGTACTTC.